The 31 T cell receptor beta chains below all came from one sample that was sequenced in a study of spatial heterogeneity in lung cancer. TCRdb used MiXCR to reprocess the 5' RACE reads, holding one entry per CDR3 protein. The data show about 12,000 distinct CDR3 sequences, roughly 6.2% seen once. Time point denoted: sample taken at primary tumor resection. Tumor, nontumor lung or frozen PBMC supplied whole RNA that was sequenced unsorted. The sample was normal lung tissue next to the tumor, taken at surgery. Receptors were obtained from a male donor with early-stage non-small cell lung cancer.

By proportion, this clonotype is medium-sized. The chain joins TRBV9 to TRBJ2-7, with unresolved D. V was clipped by 1 base and J by 5 bases, with 13 bases between them. The CDR3 runs to 14 residues. The germline CDR1 and CDR2 sequences are SGDLS and YYNGEE. DNA for the CDR3: TGTGCCAGCAGCGTAAGTAGTCAGCCCCACGAGCAGTACTTC. It translates to CASSVSSQPHEQYF.

This clonotype is judged medium-sized. The genes are TRBV27 and TRBJ2-1; a weak D match, TRBD2 (6 bases). Trimming removed 6 bases at V and 0 bases at J, with 12 bases between. CDR1 is MNHEY and CDR2 is SMNVEV in the germline V gene (reference sequence). The CDR3 has 15 amino acids. The chain's CDR3 is CASRRRDGSYNEQFF. CDR3 coding DNA: TGTGCCAGCAGACGGCGGGACGGCTCCTACAATGAGCAGTTCTTC.

This clonotype showed up many times. The V and J genes are TRBV18 and TRBJ2-7; 8 bases line up with TRBD1. The CDR3 spans 13 residues. The trim removed 0 bases at V and 11 bases at J, leaving 6 bases unmatched. Germline-derived CDR1 and CDR2 are KGHSH and LQKENI. CDR3 sequence reads: CASSPPAGGLEYF. CDR3 nucleotide sequence: TGTGCCAGCTCACCACCGGCAGGGGGCTTGGAGTACTTC.

This clonotype was detected many times. V and J are TRBV27 and TRBJ2-7; D is uncertain. Trimming removed 2 bases from V and 0 bases from J, with 11 bases in between. The CDR3 runs to 15 residues. Per germline, CDR1 MNHEY and CDR2 SMNVEV (reference sequence). CDR3 loop: CASSLRPQSSYEQYF. Here the CDR3 DNA reads TGTGCCAGCAGTTTACGGCCGCAGAGCTCCTACGAGCAGTACTTC.

This rearrangement joins TRBV7-9 to TRBJ2-2; D call uncertain. Trimming removed 6 bases from V and 0 bases from J, with 8 bases in between. The CDR3 has 14 amino acids. Germline CDR1 is SEHNR and CDR2 is FQNEAQ (reference sequence). The CDR3 nucleotides read TGTGCCAGCAGTCCTCCGCCGAACACCGGGGAGCTGTTTTTT. Protein sequence: CASSPPPNTGELFF.

The CDR3 sequence is CASHSRANTDTQYF. The DNA for the CDR3 is TGTGCCAGCCATTCCCGGGCTAACACAGATACGCAGTATTTT. The rearrangement uses TRBV19 and TRBJ2-3, with unresolved D. V lost 9 bases, J lost 2 bases, and 15 bases lay in between. The CDR3 is 14 residues long. Germline V gene data show CDR1 as LNHDA and CDR2 as SQIVND (reference sequence).

There are a few counts of this clonotype. The chain links TRBV5-4 to TRBJ2-5; D is unclear. Germline V CDR1 and CDR2: SGHNT, YYREEE (reference sequence). The CDR3 is 14 amino acids. Trimming removed 0 bases from V and 5 bases from J, with 11 bases in between. This chain's CDR3 is CASSLAAGSETQYF. The CDR3 DNA sequence: TGTGCCAGCAGCTTGGCGGCAGGTAGTGAGACCCAGTACTTC.

This clonotype has a count of ten or more. The rearrangement joins TRBV28 to TRBJ1-4, with 8 positions matching TRBD1. V gave up 2 bases and J gave up 11 bases; unmatched junction bases: 7. Germline V gives CDR1 MDHEN, CDR2 SYDVKM. The CDR3 extends over 14 amino acids. The CDR3 bases are TGTGCCAGCAGTTTAGACAGGGGTAGAGAGAAACTGTTTTTT. This translates into CASSLDRGREKLFF.

This clonotype was detected only a few times. The chain joins TRBV6-6 to TRBJ2-1; 8 bases are shared with TRBD1. CDR3 length: 16 amino acids. Germline CDR1 MNHNY, CDR2 SVGAGI (reference sequence). V shed 2 bases, J shed 8 bases, and the junction held 11 bases outside the gene matches. In nucleotides, the CDR3 is TGTGCCAGCAGTTACCCTTGGGACAGGCCCGGGGATGAGCAGTTCTTC. It encodes CASSYPWDRPGDEQFF.

This clonotype is large in the sample. V gene TRBV7-2 combines with J gene TRBJ2-3, with 8 bases identical to TRBD1. The germline CDR1 and CDR2 sequences are SGHTA and FQGNSA. CDR3 length: 16 residues. Trimming cost V 2 bases and J 5 bases; bases outside gene matches: 9. In nucleotides, the CDR3 is TGTGCCAGCAGCTTAATGGGCGGGACAGGTGGAGATACGCAGTATTTT. Its translation is CASSLMGGTGGDTQYF.

The rearrangement uses TRBV7-9 and TRBJ2-3; 12 nucleotides match TRBD1. Germline V gives CDR1 SEHNR, CDR2 FQNEAQ (reference sequence). The CDR3 runs to 16 residues. V lost 2 bases and J lost 6; bases outside the gene matches: 6. The chain's CDR3 is CASSLLGQGAWDTQYF. The CDR3 DNA is TGTGCCAGCAGCTTACTGGGACAGGGGGCATGGGATACGCAGTATTTT.

This clonotype came up many times. This chain links TRBV5-4 with TRBJ2-3; D is uncertain. V lost 10 bases and J lost 0, with 21 bases in between. The V gene's germline CDR1 is SGHNT and CDR2 YYREEE (reference sequence). This CDR3 has 16 amino acids. CDR3 loop: CALHQGTSLSTDTQYF. Written as DNA, the CDR3 is TGTGCCCTCCATCAAGGCACCTCCTTAAGCACAGATACGCAGTATTTT.

Sample share makes this clonotype medium-sized. This chain uses TRBV27 with TRBJ2-7; TRBD1 agrees at 7 bases. With V trimmed by 7 bases and J by 1 base, 7 bases remained unmatched. Germline-derived CDR1 and CDR2 are MNHEY and SMNVEV (reference sequence). The CDR3 is made up of 14 amino acids. CDR3 coding DNA: TGTGCCAGCATTAAGGGGGCGCAGTCCTACGAGCAGTACTTC. This sequence encodes CASIKGAQSYEQYF.

Sample share makes this clonotype medium-sized. This chain joins TRBV27 and TRBJ1-1; D gene unclear. The CDR3 sequence is 15 residues long. The germline V and J ends were trimmed by 3 bases and 0 bases, with 11 bases remaining between them. Looked up from germline, CDR1 is MNHEY and CDR2 is SMNVEV (reference sequence). The CDR3 sequence: CASSFGEDLNTEAFF. The CDR3 DNA sequence: TGTGCCAGCAGTTTTGGGGAGGACTTGAACACTGAAGCTTTCTTT.

This clonotype is medium-sized in the sample. The V call is TRBV7-9, the J call TRBJ2-1, with unresolved D. Germline loops: CDR1 SEHNR, CDR2 FQNEAQ (reference sequence). Deletions cut 5 bases from V and 0 bases from J, with 8 bases between. The CDR3 runs to 14 residues. The CDR3 nucleotides are TGTGCCAGCAGCGCCAGTGTCTCCTACAATGAGCAGTTCTTC. This encodes CASSASVSYNEQFF.

The table lists this clonotype with a few counts. CDR3 sequence (DNA): TGTGCCAGCAGTGTAAGAGGGACAACTAACTATGGCTACACCTTC. Translated, it gives CASSVRGTTNYGYTF. The chain combines TRBV6-5 with TRBJ1-2; perhaps TRBD1 as D (6 bases). Germline lookup yields CDR1 MNHEY and CDR2 SVGAGI. The CDR3 consists of 15 residues. The ends were cut back, 5 bases at V and 0 bases at J, with 13 bases in the middle.

By share, this clonotype counts as medium-sized (0.01 to 0.1%). The rearrangement links TRBV20-1 to TRBJ2-7; TRBD2 matches 11 bases. This CDR3 is 15 amino acids long. CDR1 and CDR2 from the germline V gene are DFQATT and SNEGSKA (reference sequence). V gave up 0 bases and J gave up 3 bases; unmatched junction bases: 4. As DNA, the CDR3 is TGCAGTGCTAGAGATCTCCTAGCGGGAGGCTACGAGCAGTACTTC. Translated: CSARDLLAGGYEQYF.

This clonotype was seen ten or more times. The V and J genes are TRBV20-1 and TRBJ2-1; 11 positions agree with TRBD2. This CDR3 spans 18 amino acids. Trimming cost V 0 bases and J 4 bases; bases outside gene matches: 11. Per the germline V gene, CDR1 is DFQATT and CDR2 is SNEGSKA (reference sequence). CDR3 region: CSARDYRSSGRDYNEQFF. The CDR3 bases are TGCAGTGCTAGAGATTACCGAAGTAGCGGGAGGGATTACAATGAGCAGTTCTTC.

This clonotype was observed many times. The V and J genes are TRBV20-1 and TRBJ1-3; 11 bases line up with TRBD1. The CDR3 extends over 14 amino acids. V trimming: 3 bases; J trimming: 4 bases; junction bases outside the gene matches: 2. Looked up from germline, CDR1 is DFQATT and CDR2 is SNEGSKA (reference sequence). The CDR3 protein is CSARDRGRGNTIYF. CDR3 DNA: TGCAGTGCTAGGGACAGGGGGCGGGGAAACACCATATATTTT.

This clonotype has ten or more counts. The chain combines TRBV15 with TRBJ1-2; TRBD1 agrees at 7 bases. V dropped 3 bases and J dropped 2; count of bases not matched to a gene: 6. The CDR3 has 15 amino acids. Germline CDR1 is LNHNV and CDR2 is YYDKDF (reference sequence). The CDR3 sequence is CATSREARGNYGYTF. The DNA for the CDR3 is TGTGCCACCAGCAGGGAAGCCAGGGGGAACTATGGCTACACCTTC.

Many counts were recorded for this clonotype. CDR3 coding DNA: TGCAGTGCTAGAGAGATATTTGGCCCAGGGAGGGAACTCTACGAGCAGTACTTC. The encoded protein is CSAREIFGPGRELYEQYF. V is TRBV20-1 and J is TRBJ2-7, with 7 bases lining up with TRBD2. The ends lost 0 bases at V and 3 bases at J; junction bases unmatched: 17. The germline gives CDR1 DFQATT, CDR2 SNEGSKA (reference sequence). The length of the CDR3 is 18 residues.

In this sample, this clonotype turned up a few times. The rearrangement uses TRBV6-5 and TRBJ2-1, with 7 positions matching TRBD2. Looked up from germline, CDR1 is MNHEY and CDR2 is SVGAGI. The CDR3 has 17 amino acids. V was clipped by 4 bases and J by 0 bases; unmatched bases: 9. The CDR3 loop is CASSFRLGGGSYNEQFF. In DNA, the CDR3 is TGTGCCAGCAGTTTCCGCCTCGGCGGGGGCTCCTACAATGAGCAGTTCTTC.

This clonotype was counted ten times or more. This chain joins TRBV6-2 or TRBV6-3 and TRBJ1-5; 7 nucleotides line up with TRBD1. CDR1 is MNHEY, CDR2 SVGEGT, per germline. The V and J ends lost 4 bases and 4 bases, in that order; junction bases with no gene match: 4. The CDR3 is made up of 14 amino acids. The CDR3 loop is CASSSWDSNQPQHF. The CDR3 DNA is TGTGCCAGCAGTTCTTGGGACAGTAATCAGCCCCAGCATTTT.

This clonotype was recorded at least ten times. This chain joins TRBV9 and TRBJ2-7; 9 positions agree with TRBD2. This CDR3 comprises 15 residues. Germline V gene sequence: CDR1 SGDLS, CDR2 YYNGEE. Trimming at V came to 2 bases and at J to 5 bases, leaving 8 bases not matched to a gene. CDR3 DNA sequence: TGTGCCAGCAGCGTCGGGGCGGGAGGGGGACACGAGCAGTACTTC. Translation: CASSVGAGGGHEQYF.

This clonotype was counted many times. Here the CDR3 DNA reads TGTGCCAGCAGCACAATGGGGACTGGAGACATTCAGTACTTC. Amino acid sequence: CASSTMGTGDIQYF. The rearrangement links TRBV7-3 to TRBJ2-4; tentative D call: TRBD2 (6 bases). Looked up from germline, CDR1 is SGHTA and CDR2 is FQGTGA. Trimming took off 5 bases at V and 8 bases at J, with 16 bases between the two ends. The CDR3 is 14 residues long.

The chain is built from TRBV11-2 and TRBJ2-4; possibly TRBD1 for D (6 bases). The V end was cut by 1 base, the J end by 11 bases, with 15 bases between. The length of the CDR3 is 14 residues. Germline V gene sequence: CDR1 SGHAT, CDR2 FQNNGV. The CDR3 is CASSLGSVGTFQYF. The CDR3 DNA sequence: TGTGCCAGCAGCTTAGGGTCGGTCGGGACATTTCAGTACTTC.

J is TRBJ2-1 and V is TRBV5-1; D might be TRBD2 (6 bases). Germline CDR1 and CDR2: SGHRS and YFSETQ. Trimming shortened V by 2 bases and J by 5 bases, and 17 bases separated the two germline ends. This CDR3 comprises 16 residues. The CDR3 bases are TGCGCCAGCAGCTTCCTATCGGGAGTCTTGAACAATGAGCAGTTCTTC. This translates into CASSFLSGVLNNEQFF.

This chain links TRBV28 with TRBJ2-5, with TRBD1 as a possible D gene (7 bases). The CDR3 is 15 amino acids. The V gene lost 3 bases and the J gene lost 4 bases, with 15 bases spanning the gap. Germline V gives CDR1 MDHEN, CDR2 SYDVKM. The CDR3 DNA sequence: TGTGCCAGCAGTTTTCCTCAGGGGGGTAGAGAGACCCAGTACTTC. Translation: CASSFPQGGRETQYF.

This clonotype is large (0.1 to 1%). The chain couples TRBV10-2 to TRBJ2-1; a weak D match, TRBD2 (5 bases). Germline V gives CDR1 WSHSY, CDR2 SAAADI. The V gene lost 4 bases and the J gene lost 8 bases, with 15 bases spanning the gap. The CDR3 length is 14 residues. DNA of the CDR3: TGCGCCAGCAGTGTCAGCGGACTTCGAGATGAGCAGTTCTTC. It translates to CASSVSGLRDEQFF.

This clonotype was detected many times. The chain recombines TRBV7-9 with TRBJ2-1; D perhaps matches TRBD2 (6 bases). V was cut by 0 bases and J by 11 bases, with 11 bases left in between. This CDR3 has 13 residues. Germline CDR1 and CDR2: SEHNR and FQNEAQ (reference sequence). The CDR3 sequence: CASSLAEGRKQFF. CDR3 DNA sequence: TGTGCCAGCAGCTTAGCGGAGGGCCGTAAGCAGTTCTTC.

Within the sample, this clonotype is medium-sized. The V and J genes are TRBV7-9 and TRBJ1-2, with 7 positions matching TRBD1. Germline CDR1 and CDR2: SEHNR and FQNEAQ (reference sequence). This CDR3 contains 15 residues. Losses at the gene ends were 2 bases for V and 3 bases for J; bases not matched to a gene: 6. CDR3 DNA sequence: TGTGCCAGCAGCTTAACCGGGACAGACTACTATGGCTACACCTTC. The encoded protein is CASSLTGTDYYGYTF.